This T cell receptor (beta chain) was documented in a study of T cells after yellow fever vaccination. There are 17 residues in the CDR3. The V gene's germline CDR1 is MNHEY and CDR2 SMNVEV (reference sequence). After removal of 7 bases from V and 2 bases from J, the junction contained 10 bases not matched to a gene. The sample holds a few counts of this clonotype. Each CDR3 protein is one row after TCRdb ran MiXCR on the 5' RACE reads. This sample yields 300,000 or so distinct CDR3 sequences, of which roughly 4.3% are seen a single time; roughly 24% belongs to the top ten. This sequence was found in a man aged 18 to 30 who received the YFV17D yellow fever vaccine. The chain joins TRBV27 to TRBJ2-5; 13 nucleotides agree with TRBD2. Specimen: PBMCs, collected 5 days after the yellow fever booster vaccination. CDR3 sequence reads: CASTLSGTSGVQETQYF. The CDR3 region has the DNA TGTGCCAGCACCTTATCTGGGACTAGCGGGGTTCAAGAGACCCAGTACTTC.